This is a list of T cell receptor beta chains from one sample in a study of shared clonotypes between healthy human individuals. Some clones are missing from TCRdb's copy, which holds only in-frame ones; the method was immunoSEQ multiplex PCR. The sample records about 2 million clones, roughly 94% being singletons. The sequencing sample was made of naive CD4+ T cells sorted from blood. These receptors all stem from a man between 18 and 29 years old in good health. CDR3s include the opening cysteine and the closing phenylalanine or tryptophan. Fields, in order: CDR3 length, clone size, J gene, V gene, D gene, CDR3 DNA, CDR3 protein. D genes are given only for firm matches. Only some rows state a clone size, as once, few, many or a class for expanded clones.

>15|.|TRBJ1-5|TRBV6-1|.
TGTGCCAGCAGTGAATCTAGGGGAGGCAATCAGCCCCAGCATTTT
CASSESRGGNQPQHF
>13|.|TRBJ2-5|TRBV6-5|.
TGTGCCAGCAGTAAGGGGCGTCAAGAGACCCAGTACTTC
CASSKGRQETQYF
>15|.|TRBJ2-4|TRBV7-2|.
TGTGCCAGCAGCTTAGCGCTCTGGGCGAGAGACATTCAGTACTTC
CASSLALWARDIQYF
>14|.|TRBJ2-7|TRBV30|.
TGTGCCTGGAGTGTACCCCGGACTAAATACGAGCAGTACTTC
CAWSVPRTKYEQYF
>14|.|TRBJ1-5|TRBV28|TRBD1
TGTGCCAGCAGTTTTGGGGCAGGGGGTCAGCCCCAGCATTTT
CASSFGAGGQPQHF
>11|few|TRBJ2-3|TRBV7-2|.
TGTGCCAGCAGCTTAGTGGATACGCAGTATTTT
CASSLVDTQYF
>13|.|TRBJ1-1|TRBV7-2|.
TGTGCCAGCAGCTTCCAAAAGGGGACTGAAGCTTTCTTT
CASSFQKGTEAFF
>14|once|TRBJ1-4|TRBV6-5|.
TGTGCCAGCAGTCGCGACAGGCAAAGTGAAAAACTGTTTTTT
CASSRDRQSEKLFF
>15|.|TRBJ2-7|TRBV6-5|.
TGTGCCAGCAAACCTGGGGGCGGGAGTCCATCCGAGCAGTACTTC
CASKPGGGSPSEQYF
>15|.|TRBJ2-2|TRBV10-1|.
TGCGCCAGCAGTGAGTCCAGGGGGGAGTACGGGGAGCTGTTTTTT
CASSESRGEYGELFF
>14|.|TRBJ2-1|TRBV5-1|TRBD1
TGCGCCAGCAGCCTGGGACAGGCCGTGGGTGAGCAGTTCTTC
CASSLGQAVGEQFF